This T cell receptor beta chain appears in the sequencing data of a study of T cell responses to AZD1222 COVID-19 vaccine (dated by TCRdb to the early 2020s). With respect to the entire study: Because spike-specific TCR depth and breadth did not differ between the two schedules, AZD1222 recipients who got a second dose at roughly 4 weeks were pooled with those who got a second dose at roughly 12 weeks. TCR sequencing covered over 230 trial participants: about 210 given two doses of AZD1222 and about 26 given two doses of MenACWY control vaccine. Trial participants were enrolled into age subgroups of 18-55, 56-69 and 70-plus years, which contained 148, 28 and 57 TCR-sequenced participants, respectively.

About this clone: Its antigen has not been determined. The record has no base qualities; no much larger clone is one base away.

Sample time point, as interpreted from the label and publication: baseline before first vaccination. Vaccinee samples were obtained from the UK trials COV001 and COV002, which included a single-blind randomized controlled phase 2/3 trial of AZD1222 (ChAdOx1 nCoV-19) in healthy adults. For TCRbeta chain sequencing, PBMC samples from trial participants were taken at day 0 and at day 28 after the second dose. The CDR3 contains 18 residues, cysteine and phenylalanine counted. Of the read, only the CDR3 DNA is kept; its 54 bases are in frame from base 1. The germline V gene (reference sequence) specifies GTSNPN as CDR1 and SVGIG as CDR2. V ends up 6 bases short and J 0 bases short, with an unmatched junction base count of 15. The CDR3 regions of human TCRbeta chains were analyzed by immunosequencing. Per the authors' processing: TCRs in the repertoires were compared against a reference library of SARS-CoV-2-specific TCRs that had been generated with the MIRA antigen-specificity platform. Breadth was defined as the fraction of unique TCRs that were SARS-CoV-2-associated. Depth was defined as the fraction of total T cells that were SARS-CoV-2-associated. Using the MIRA data, every spike-specific TCR was mapped to the spike region that the TCR reacted to and assigned to either a CD4 or a CD8 class. Log10-transformed breadth and depth values were compared by one-way ANOVA with Sidak's multiple comparisons tests. TCRdb re-hosts the immuneACCESS table, in-frame sequences only. Its copies lack some clones; in the studies checked, an unresolved V gene accounts for under half of them, and the cause for the rest is not known. V, J and clone size are taken as reported in that table, and D and trimming were inferred from the DNA itself. A total of more than 85,000 clones appear in this sample, around nine tenths of them only once. Clones ranked in the top ten supply around 8.4% of the sample.

Findings and caveats that apply to the study as a whole: Reportedly, almost half of the unique spike-specific TCRs recognized epitopes lying outside the regions that are mutated in the B.1.351 and B.1.1.7 variants. After two AZD1222 doses, spike-specific TCR breadth and depth were significantly higher than at day 0 and than in MenACWY recipients. No day 14 peak-response samples were available, so repertoires were characterized only after the peak T cell response. Participants were mostly white British, with more females than males. The authors suggested clonal diversity may have been underestimated. Conclusions about previously exposed vaccinees are limited because only five to seven AZD1222 recipients were SARS-CoV-2 seropositive at baseline. The whole spike protein was spanned by vaccine-associated CD4 TCRs, and dominant responses were seen in regions 160-218 and 743-854. In the small 56-69-year group, the increase in depth fell short of significance, most likely because of low power.

The chain links TRBV30 with TRBJ2-7; 12 middle bases align to TRBD2. Sequencing used peripheral blood, obtained on day 0 of AZD1222 vaccination. The receptor comes from an adult in good health. The sequenced DNA is TGTGCCTGCCCAAGTACTACCGGACTAGCGGGAAGCTCCTACGAGCAGTACTTC. Its translation is CACPSTTGLAGSSYEQYF.